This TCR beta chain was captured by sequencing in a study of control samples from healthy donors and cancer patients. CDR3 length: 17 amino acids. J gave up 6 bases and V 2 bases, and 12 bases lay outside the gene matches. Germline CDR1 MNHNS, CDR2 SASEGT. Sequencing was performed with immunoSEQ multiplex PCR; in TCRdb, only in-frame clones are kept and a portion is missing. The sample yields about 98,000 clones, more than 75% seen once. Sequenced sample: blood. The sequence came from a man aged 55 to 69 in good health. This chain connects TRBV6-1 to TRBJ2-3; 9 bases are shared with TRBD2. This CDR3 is CASSENLGTSFMDTQYF. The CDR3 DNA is TGTGCCAGCAGTGAAAACCTTGGGACTAGCTTCATGGATACGCAGTATTTT.